This passage covers 2 T cell receptor beta chains from one sample sequenced in a study of T cell clonality in common variable immunodeficiency. The antigens these receptors bind are not known. Clones were read by immunoSEQ multiplex PCR, and TCRdb kept only the in-frame ones, dropping some. The sample presents about 21,000 clones, none singletons. Study conclusions and caveats: Common variable immunodeficiency TCR beta sequences reportedly had fewer deletions and N-nucleotide insertions.

The source material was peripheral blood mononuclear cells. The source is a human donor with common variable immunodeficiency.

This clone appeared many times. The read terminates 3 residues before the CDR3 end, so the remaining end is supplied by the germline J gene. The chain links TRBV14 to TRBJ1-6, with 8 bases matching TRBD1. Per the germline V gene, CDR1 is SGHDN and CDR2 is FVKESK. The V segment lost 1 base and the J segment 8 bases; nucleotides outside the gene matches: 19. This CDR3 has 20 residues. The CDR3 DNA, read in part, is TGTGCCAGCAGCCAAGTTCATGGGGGAGCAGAGGACAGGGCGGATTCACCC. Translation: CASSQVHGGAEDRADSP. The whole CDR3 protein is CASSQVHGGAEDRADSPLHF. The entire variable domain, with the rest obtained from reference TRBV14 and TRBJ1-6, is as follows: EAGVTQFPSHSVIEKGQTVTLRCDPISGHDNLYWYRRVMGKEIKFLLHFVKESKQDESGMPNNRFLAERTGGTYSTLKVQPAELEDSGVYFCASSQVHGGAEDRADSPLHFGNGTRLTVT.

Ten or more counts support this clone. The CDR3 end falls 3 residues outside the read, so it is completed with the germline J gene. The V call is TRBV5-4, the J call TRBJ2-6; possibly TRBD1 for D (6 bases). The CDR3 contains 16 residues. Trimming left V 2 bases short and J 2 bases short, with 11 bases between. Germline CDR1 reads SGHNT; CDR2 reads YYREEE (reference sequence). CDR3 DNA, as far as it was read: TGTGCCAGCAGCTTTGGACAGCCAGCTGGGGCCAACGTC. Translated: CASSFGQPAGANV. The whole CDR3 is CASSFGQPAGANVLTF.